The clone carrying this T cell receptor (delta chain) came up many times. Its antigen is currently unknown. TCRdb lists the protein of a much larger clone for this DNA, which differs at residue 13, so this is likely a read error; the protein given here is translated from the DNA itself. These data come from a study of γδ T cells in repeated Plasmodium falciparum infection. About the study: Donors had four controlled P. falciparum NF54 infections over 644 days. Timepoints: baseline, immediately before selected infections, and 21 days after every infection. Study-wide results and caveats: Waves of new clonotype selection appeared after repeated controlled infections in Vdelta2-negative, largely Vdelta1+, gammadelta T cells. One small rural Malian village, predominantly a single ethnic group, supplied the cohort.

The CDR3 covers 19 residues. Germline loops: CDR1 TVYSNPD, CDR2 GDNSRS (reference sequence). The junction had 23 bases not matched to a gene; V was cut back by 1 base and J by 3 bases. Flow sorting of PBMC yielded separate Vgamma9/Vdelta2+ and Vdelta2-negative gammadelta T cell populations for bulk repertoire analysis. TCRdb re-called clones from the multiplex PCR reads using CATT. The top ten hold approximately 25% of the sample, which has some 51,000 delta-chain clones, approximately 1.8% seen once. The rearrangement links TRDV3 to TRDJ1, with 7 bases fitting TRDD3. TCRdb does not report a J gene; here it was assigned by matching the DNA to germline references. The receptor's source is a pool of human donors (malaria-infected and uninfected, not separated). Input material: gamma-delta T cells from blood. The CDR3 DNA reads TGTGCCTTTAAATTCCCCTACGCCTGGGGGCTCCGCCCCTCCGATAAACTCATCTTT. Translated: CAFKFPYAWGLRPSDKLIF.